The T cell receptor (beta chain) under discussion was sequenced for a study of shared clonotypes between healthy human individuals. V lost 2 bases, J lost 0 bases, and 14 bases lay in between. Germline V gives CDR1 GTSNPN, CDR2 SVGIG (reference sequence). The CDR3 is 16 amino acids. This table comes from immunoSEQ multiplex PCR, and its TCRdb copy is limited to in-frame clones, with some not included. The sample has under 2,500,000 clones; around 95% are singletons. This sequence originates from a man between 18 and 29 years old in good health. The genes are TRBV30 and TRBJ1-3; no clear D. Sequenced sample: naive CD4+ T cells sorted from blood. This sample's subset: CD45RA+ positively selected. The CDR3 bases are TGTGCCTGGAGTCGGGCAGGTTTCTTCTCTGGAAACACCATATATTTT. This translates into CAWSRAGFFSGNTIYF.